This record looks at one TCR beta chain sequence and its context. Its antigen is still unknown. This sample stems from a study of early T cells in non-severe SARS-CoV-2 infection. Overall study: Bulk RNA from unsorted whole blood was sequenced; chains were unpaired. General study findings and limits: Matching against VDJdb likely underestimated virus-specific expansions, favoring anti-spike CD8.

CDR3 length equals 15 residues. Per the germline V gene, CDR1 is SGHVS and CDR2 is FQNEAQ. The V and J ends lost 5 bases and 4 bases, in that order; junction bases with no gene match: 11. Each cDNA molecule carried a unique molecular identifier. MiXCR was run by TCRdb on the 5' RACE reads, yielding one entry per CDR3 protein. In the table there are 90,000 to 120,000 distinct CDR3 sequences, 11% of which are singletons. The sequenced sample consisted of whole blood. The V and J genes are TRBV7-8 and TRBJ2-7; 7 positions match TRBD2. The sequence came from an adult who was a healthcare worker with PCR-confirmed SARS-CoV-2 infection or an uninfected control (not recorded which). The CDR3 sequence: CASSPRTSVRYEQYF. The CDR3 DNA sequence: TGTGCCAGCAGCCCACGCACTAGCGTGAGGTACGAGCAGTACTTC.